This T cell receptor beta chain came from a study of blood T cell repertoires in COVID-19. In germline, CDR1 is KGHDR, CDR2 SFDVKD. Germline trimming cut 6 bases from V and 8 bases from J; bases unmatched to any gene: 12. The CDR3 is made up of 16 amino acids. In the source study's methods: Researchers report that nucleated cell counts were estimated from reference gene primer amplification. Sequencing was performed with immunoSEQ multiplex PCR; in TCRdb, only in-frame clones are kept and a portion is missing. The DNA was the basis for D and trimming; V, J and clone size are from that table. The table shows roughly 60,000 clones, with roughly 90% occurring only once.

This receptor was taken from a man between 60 and 75 years old with active COVID-19. The rearrangement joins TRBV24-1 to TRBJ2-1, with 10 bases lining up with TRBD1. The specimen sequenced was peripheral blood. Here the CDR3 DNA reads TGTGCCACCAGTCCCGGGGGGACAGGGGTCGCAGATGAGCAGTTCTTC. Protein product: CATSPGGTGVADEQFF.